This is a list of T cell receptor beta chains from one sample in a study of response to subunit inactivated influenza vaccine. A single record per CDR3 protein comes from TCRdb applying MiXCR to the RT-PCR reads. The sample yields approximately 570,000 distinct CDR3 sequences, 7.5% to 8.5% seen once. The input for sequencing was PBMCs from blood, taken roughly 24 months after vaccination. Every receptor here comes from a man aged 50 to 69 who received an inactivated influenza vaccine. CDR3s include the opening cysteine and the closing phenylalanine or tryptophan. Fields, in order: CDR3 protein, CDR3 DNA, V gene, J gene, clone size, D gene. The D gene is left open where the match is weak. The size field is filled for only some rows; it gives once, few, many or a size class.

CDR3aa: CASSEGTGKDTQYF
CDR3nt: TGTGCCAGCAGTGAAGGGACAGGGAAAGATACGCAGTATTTT
v_gene: TRBV6-4
j_gene: TRBJ2-3
abundance: few
d_gene: TRBD1

CDR3aa: CASSPGVTGVSYNEQFF
CDR3nt: TGTGCCAGCAGCCCCGGGGTGACAGGGGTCTCCTACAATGAGCAGTTCTTC
v_gene: TRBV12-3/TRBV12-4
j_gene: TRBJ2-1
abundance: many
d_gene: TRBD1

CDR3aa: CASSLRWDRGSEQFF
CDR3nt: TGCGCCAGCAGCTTGCGCTGGGACAGGGGTTCTGAGCAGTTCTTC
v_gene: TRBV5-1
j_gene: TRBJ2-1
abundance: few
d_gene: TRBD1

CDR3aa: CASSLEASRALQFF
CDR3nt: TGTGCCAGCAGCTTAGAGGCGAGTCGGGCCTTACAGTTCTTC
v_gene: TRBV7-2
j_gene: TRBJ2-1
abundance: many
d_gene: NA

CDR3aa: CAMTTSGDTDTQYF
CDR3nt: TGTGCCATGACGACTAGCGGCGACACAGATACGCAGTATTTT
v_gene: TRBV10-3
j_gene: TRBJ2-3
abundance: NA
d_gene: TRBD2

CDR3aa: CASAPSSAGEQYF
CDR3nt: TGCGCCAGCGCCCCCTCCTCAGCTGGCGAGCAGTACTTC
v_gene: TRBV5-1
j_gene: TRBJ2-7
abundance: few
d_gene: NA

CDR3aa: CASRRGVGPNYGYTF
CDR3nt: TGCGCCAGCAGACGCGGAGTGGGACCTAACTATGGCTACACCTTC
v_gene: TRBV5-1
j_gene: TRBJ1-2
abundance: many
d_gene: NA

CDR3aa: CASSQGVAGGIETQYF
CDR3nt: TGTGCCAGCAGCCAAGGCGTAGCGGGGGGGATAGAGACCCAGTACTTC
v_gene: TRBV3-1
j_gene: TRBJ2-5
abundance: NA
d_gene: TRBD2

CDR3aa: CASSLQDSNYGYTF
CDR3nt: TGTGCCAGCAGTCTTCAGGATTCTAACTATGGCTACACCTTC
v_gene: TRBV6-1
j_gene: TRBJ1-2
abundance: NA
d_gene: NA

CDR3aa: CASSLALGFPTDTQYF
CDR3nt: TGTGCCAGCAGTTTAGCGCTTGGATTCCCCACAGATACGCAGTATTTT
v_gene: TRBV12-3/TRBV12-4
j_gene: TRBJ2-3
abundance: few
d_gene: NA

CDR3aa: CASSPLQMKETQYF
CDR3nt: TGTGCCAGCTCACCACTACAAATGAAAGAGACCCAGTACTTC
v_gene: TRBV18
j_gene: TRBJ2-5
abundance: many
d_gene: NA

CDR3aa: CSARNTGTGSETQYF
CDR3nt: TGCAGTGCTAGAAATACCGGGACAGGGAGCGAGACCCAGTACTTC
v_gene: TRBV20-1
j_gene: TRBJ2-5
abundance: many
d_gene: TRBD1

CDR3aa: CASSQVGVGSYNEQFF
CDR3nt: TGCGCCAGCAGCCAAGTGGGGGTGGGGTCCTACAATGAGCAGTTCTTC
v_gene: TRBV4-3
j_gene: TRBJ2-1
abundance: NA
d_gene: NA

CDR3aa: CASGQGAGELFF
CDR3nt: TGTGCCTCGGGACAGGGGGCCGGGGAGCTGTTTTTT
v_gene: TRBV28
j_gene: TRBJ2-2
abundance: many
d_gene: TRBD1

CDR3aa: CASSQTSGASYEQYF
CDR3nt: TGTGCCAGCAGCCAGACTAGCGGGGCTTCCTACGAGCAGTACTTC
v_gene: TRBV6-1
j_gene: TRBJ2-7
abundance: NA
d_gene: TRBD2

CDR3aa: CASSRFYSGANVLTF
CDR3nt: TGTGCCAGCAGCCGCTTTTATTCTGGGGCCAACGTCCTGACTTTC
v_gene: TRBV14
j_gene: TRBJ2-6
abundance: many
d_gene: NA

CDR3aa: CASSYIPSGRMHEQFF
CDR3nt: TGTGCCAGCAGTTACATTCCTAGCGGGAGGATGCATGAGCAGTTCTTC
v_gene: TRBV6-5
j_gene: TRBJ2-1
abundance: few
d_gene: TRBD2

CDR3aa: CASSPSRNAEAFF
CDR3nt: TGTGCCAGCTCACCATCCAGGAACGCTGAAGCTTTCTTT
v_gene: TRBV18
j_gene: TRBJ1-1
abundance: few
d_gene: NA

CDR3aa: CATSRAGTSTDTQYF
CDR3nt: TGTGCCACCAGCAGAGCCGGGACTAGCACAGATACGCAGTATTTT
v_gene: TRBV15
j_gene: TRBJ2-3
abundance: NA
d_gene: NA

CDR3aa: CASSLRTSGRGDTQYF
CDR3nt: TGTGCCAGCAGCTTGAGGACTAGCGGGAGAGGAGATACGCAGTATTTT
v_gene: TRBV5-6
j_gene: TRBJ2-3
abundance: many
d_gene: TRBD2

CDR3aa: CASSLTSPGGSSGNTIYF
CDR3nt: TGTGCCAGCAGCTTAACCAGTCCAGGGGGCAGCTCTGGAAACACCATATATTTT
v_gene: TRBV6-5
j_gene: TRBJ1-3
abundance: many
d_gene: TRBD1

CDR3aa: CASKRDAGNEKLFF
CDR3nt: TGTGCCAGCAAGAGGGACGCTGGGAATGAAAAACTGTTTTTT
v_gene: TRBV6-1
j_gene: TRBJ1-4
abundance: NA
d_gene: NA

CDR3aa: CASSWTGSGANVLTF
CDR3nt: TGTGCCAGCAGTTGGACAGGGTCTGGGGCCAACGTCCTGACTTTC
v_gene: TRBV27
j_gene: TRBJ2-6
abundance: NA
d_gene: TRBD1

CDR3aa: CAISESRNEKLFF
CDR3nt: TGTGCCATCAGTGAGTCTCGGAATGAAAAACTGTTTTTT
v_gene: TRBV10-3
j_gene: TRBJ1-4
abundance: NA
d_gene: NA

CDR3aa: CASSFLTTMGYTF
CDR3nt: TGTGCCAGCAGTTTTTTGACAACTATGGGCTACACCTTC
v_gene: TRBV28
j_gene: TRBJ1-2
abundance: NA
d_gene: NA

CDR3aa: CASSRPGQGINEQYF
CDR3nt: TGTGCCAGCAGCCGTCCGGGACAGGGAATCAACGAGCAGTACTTC
v_gene: TRBV14
j_gene: TRBJ2-7
abundance: many
d_gene: TRBD1

CDR3aa: CASSLVGGEQYF
CDR3nt: TGTGCCAGCAGCTTGGTTGGCGGCGAGCAGTACTTC
v_gene: TRBV5-4
j_gene: TRBJ2-7
abundance: many
d_gene: NA

CDR3aa: CSALERGAGDTQYF
CDR3nt: TGCAGTGCCCTCGAGCGGGGGGCAGGTGATACGCAGTATTTT
v_gene: TRBV20-1
j_gene: TRBJ2-3
abundance: few
d_gene: TRBD2

CDR3aa: CASSPHEGNTEAFF
CDR3nt: TGTGCCAGCAGCCCCCACGAGGGTAACACTGAAGCTTTCTTT
v_gene: TRBV7-9
j_gene: TRBJ1-1
abundance: many
d_gene: NA

CDR3aa: CASSPGTSGRLGTQYF
CDR3nt: TGTGCCAGCAGTCCCGGGACTAGCGGGAGGTTGGGTACGCAGTATTTT
v_gene: TRBV12-3/TRBV12-4
j_gene: TRBJ2-3
abundance: many
d_gene: TRBD2

CDR3aa: CASSLQGGQETQYF
CDR3nt: TGTGCCAGCAGTTTACAGGGGGGACAAGAGACCCAGTACTTC
v_gene: TRBV7-8
j_gene: TRBJ2-5
abundance: many
d_gene: TRBD1

CDR3aa: CASRDESGTRAIEQFF
CDR3nt: TGTGCCAGCAGAGACGAATCCGGGACTCGAGCAATTGAGCAGTTCTTC
v_gene: TRBV6-1
j_gene: TRBJ2-1
abundance: NA
d_gene: NA

CDR3aa: CASSPPAGYSYEQYF
CDR3nt: TGTGCCAGCAGTCCCCCAGCGGGTTACTCCTACGAGCAGTACTTC
v_gene: TRBV28
j_gene: TRBJ2-7
abundance: few
d_gene: NA